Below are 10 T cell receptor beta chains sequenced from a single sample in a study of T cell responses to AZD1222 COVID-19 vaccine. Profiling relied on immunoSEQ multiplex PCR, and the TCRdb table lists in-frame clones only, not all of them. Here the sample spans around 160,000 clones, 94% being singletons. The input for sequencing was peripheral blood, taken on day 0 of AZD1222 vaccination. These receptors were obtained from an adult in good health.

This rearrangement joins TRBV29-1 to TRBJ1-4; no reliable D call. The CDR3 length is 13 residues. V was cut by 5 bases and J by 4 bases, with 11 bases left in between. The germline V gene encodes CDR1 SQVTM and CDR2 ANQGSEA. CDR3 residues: CSVLEGNNEKLFF. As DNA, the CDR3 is TGCAGCGTTTTAGAGGGAAATAATGAAAAACTGTTTTTT.

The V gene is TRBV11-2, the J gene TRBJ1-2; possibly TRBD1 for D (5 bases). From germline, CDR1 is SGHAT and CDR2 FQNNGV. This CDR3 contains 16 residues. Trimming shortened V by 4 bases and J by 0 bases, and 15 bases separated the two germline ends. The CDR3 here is CASSSTRQLPNYGYTF. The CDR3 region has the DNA TGTGCCAGCAGCTCCACACGACAGCTACCTAACTATGGCTACACCTTC.

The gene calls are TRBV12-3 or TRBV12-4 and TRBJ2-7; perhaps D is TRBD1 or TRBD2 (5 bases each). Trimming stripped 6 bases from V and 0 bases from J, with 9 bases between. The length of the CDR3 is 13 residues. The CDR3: CASSLGVSYEQYF. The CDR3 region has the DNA TGTGCCAGCAGCCTGGGGGTCTCCTACGAGCAGTACTTC.

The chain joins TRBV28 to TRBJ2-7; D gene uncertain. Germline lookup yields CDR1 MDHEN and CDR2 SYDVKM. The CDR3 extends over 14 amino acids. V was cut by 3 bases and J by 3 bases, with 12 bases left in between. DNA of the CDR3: TGTGCCAGCAGTTTCGGGCGGAAGCTCTACGAGCAGTACTTC. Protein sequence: CASSFGRKLYEQYF.

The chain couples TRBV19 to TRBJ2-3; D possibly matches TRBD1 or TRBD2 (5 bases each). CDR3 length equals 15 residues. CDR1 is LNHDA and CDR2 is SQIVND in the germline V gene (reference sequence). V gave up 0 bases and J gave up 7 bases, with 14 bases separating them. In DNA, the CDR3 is TGTGCCAGTAGTATAGAGGGGACGAATCGTTATACGCAGTATTTT. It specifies CASSIEGTNRYTQYF.

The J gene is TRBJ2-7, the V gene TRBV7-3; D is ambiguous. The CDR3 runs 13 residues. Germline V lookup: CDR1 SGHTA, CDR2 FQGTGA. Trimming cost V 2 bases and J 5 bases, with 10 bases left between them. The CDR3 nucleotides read TGTGCCAGCAGCTTACAGGACGGCGACGAGCAGTACTTC. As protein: CASSLQDGDEQYF.

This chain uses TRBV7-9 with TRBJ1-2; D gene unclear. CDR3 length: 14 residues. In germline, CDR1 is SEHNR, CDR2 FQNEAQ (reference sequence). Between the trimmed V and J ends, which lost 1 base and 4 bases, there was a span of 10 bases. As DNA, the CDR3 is TGTGCCAGCAGCTTAGTAGTGGGAATCTATGGCTACACCTTC. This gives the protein CASSLVVGIYGYTF.

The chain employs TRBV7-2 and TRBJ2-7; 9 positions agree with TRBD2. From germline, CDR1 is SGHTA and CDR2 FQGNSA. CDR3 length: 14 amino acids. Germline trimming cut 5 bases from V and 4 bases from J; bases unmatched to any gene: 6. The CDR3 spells CASSQASGIYEQYF. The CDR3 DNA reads TGTGCCAGCAGCCAGGCTAGCGGGATTTACGAGCAGTACTTC.

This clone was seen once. The chain's CDR3 is CASRAEQGGNYGYTF. The CDR3 nucleotides are TGTGCCAGCAGGGCCGAACAGGGAGGAAACTATGGCTACACCTTC. This chain joins TRBV6-5 and TRBJ1-2; possible D gene TRBD1, 6 bases. The V gene lost 6 bases and the J gene lost 2 bases, with 16 bases spanning the gap. This CDR3 has 15 amino acids. Looked up from germline, CDR1 is MNHEY and CDR2 is SVGAGI.

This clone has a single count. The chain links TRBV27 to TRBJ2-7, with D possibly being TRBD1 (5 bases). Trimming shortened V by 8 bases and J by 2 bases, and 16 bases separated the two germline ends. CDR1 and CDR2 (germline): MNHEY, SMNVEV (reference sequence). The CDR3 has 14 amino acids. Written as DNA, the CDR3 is TGTGCCAGCTCCGGGTTAGGGGAAACCTACGAGCAGTACTTC. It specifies CASSGLGETYEQYF.